Given below is one T cell receptor beta chain in context. This clonotype has more than one count but fewer than ten. Its antigen is currently not known. Within one base of it there is no much larger clone, and no base qualities were kept. Systemically healthy Caucasian individuals from Russia, some 38 in total and aged about 6 to 95 years, were included as donors. Around 10 milliliters of peripheral blood were drawn from each donor into EDTA-treated Vacutainer tubes. Ficoll-Paque density-gradient centrifugation was used to isolate PBMCs, with at least 7 million obtained per sample. Total RNA was extracted from PBMCs with Trizol reagent, with at least 6 micrograms obtained per sample. For every donor, flow cytometry on a PBMC aliquot measured the percentage of naive CD45RAhigh/CD27high T cells. V is shortened by 3 bases, J by 4 bases, and the region joining them spans 15 bases. CDR3 length: 15 amino acids, cysteine to phenylalanine. Just CDR3 DNA is preserved here, 45 bases in frame from base 1. CDR1 and CDR2 were assigned from the germline V gene as MGHRA and YSYEKL.

This sample is drawn from a study of blood T cells in healthy people across ages (dated by TCRdb to the mid-2010s). In the study overall: In model experiments, template switching captured roughly one uniquely barcoded TCR beta cDNA molecule for every two T cells. Age-related changes in TCR beta repertoire diversity were measured in the study by deep sequencing normalized with unique cDNA molecular identifiers. Donors of different ages were randomly distributed across sequencing lanes to avoid experimental bias. Four age groups were formed from the donors: young (average 16 years), middle-aged (approximately 40), aged (62) and long-lived (roughly 88). Two additional independent replicas of 1 million unique cDNA reads from the same blood draw were analyzed for two donors (one aged 18 to 30 and one aged 80 or older). Results the study describes overall, beyond this receptor: Compared with the aged group, the long-lived group had more naive CD4+ T cells, fewer expanded clones and increased TCR diversity, suggesting age selection. Observed TCR beta diversity per million T cells fell roughly linearly with age, and a significant reduction was already apparent by age around 40. Observed TCR beta diversity correlated strongly with the percentage of naive T cells measured by flow cytometry. Estimates of total diversity based on one million sequenced T cells were considered lower bounds and underestimates. Since profiling was done on bulk unsorted PBMCs, naive and antigen-experienced compartments could not be conclusively compared. Because donor CMV infection status was unknown, age-related changes in expanded clonotypes were potentially confounded.

Preparation of the library involved 5' RACE. Sequencing instrument: Illumina HiSeq 2500. A second PCR of roughly 6 to 11 cycles was run with a J-beta primer mix and a sample-barcoded 5' primer. A unique molecular identifier was introduced onto each TCR beta cDNA molecule by a template-switch 5' adaptor carrying 12 random nucleotides. At least 3 million CDR3-containing paired-end reads were obtained from each sample. First-strand cDNA synthesis was performed from all RNA using the Mint cDNA synthesis kit, with priming by a TRBC-specific oligonucleotide. All cDNA was treated with uracil-DNA glycosylase and then went through a first 18-cycle PCR with the universal primers M1SS and BC2_uni_R. As for how the authors treated the data: For normalization, 1 million high-quality reads, each with a distinct molecular identifier, were randomly selected from each sample. Reads sharing molecular identifiers were discarded rather than binned into consensus sequences. MiTCR, with a Q25 quality threshold and the strictest error-elimination algorithm, was used for CDR3 identification, clonotype clustering and error correction. A nonparametric unseen species model with Euler transformation was used to estimate a lower bound on total TCR beta diversity. TCRdb handled the public reads itself, with Q25 trimming in fastp and clone calling in MiXCR, and kept productive beta chains. All rows with the same CDR3 protein become a single entry with the most common DNA and genes. It is TCRdb's table, rather than the study itself, that gives the V and J calls and clone size. The sample profile shows roughly 1.6 million distinct CDR3 sequences; roughly 32% of them were found once. The ten most abundant clones make up approximately 11% of the sample.

The receptor was derived from a woman in her thirties in good health. Input material: blood. Recombination joined TRBV4-1 with TRBJ1-2, with an unclear D gene assignment. CDR3 region: CASSQVLLTPYGYTF. The DNA sequence is as follows: TGCGCCAGCAGCCAGGTCCTTCTTACGCCCTATGGCTACACCTTC.